The present entry profiles one T cell receptor (beta chain) with its context. These data belong to a study of blood T cell repertoires in COVID-19. The wider study: The United States, Italy and Spain provided the acute and convalescent COVID-19 samples. Sources were T cells, B-cell-depleted T cells, or PBMCs; the material itself was cDNA or gDNA.

Seattle-derived patients entered the study during active infection and were followed longitudinally. Authors' analysis steps: It was from reference gene primer amplification that nucleated cell counts were estimated. Libraries were prepared by immunoSEQ multiplex PCR; TCRdb keeps only in-frame clonotypes and omits some of them. V, J and clone size reflect that table, while D and trimming were determined from the DNA. The profile covers about 310,000 clones, with almost 90% appearing a single time and around 0.97% taken by the ten largest. The specimen sequenced was peripheral blood. The receptor's source is a middle-aged woman with COVID-19, enrolled during active disease.

CDR3 in amino acids: CASRIDRASGGYTF. The CDR3 bases are TGTGCCAGCAGGATAGACAGGGCCAGTGGGGGCTACACCTTC. V gene TRBV11-2 combines with J gene TRBJ1-2; TRBD1 matches at 7 bases. Germline-derived CDR1 and CDR2 are SGHAT and FQNNGV. This CDR3 has 14 amino acids. Germline trimming cut 6 bases from V and 8 bases from J; bases unmatched to any gene: 12. Full variable domain (outside the CDR3, taken from reference TRBV11-2 and TRBJ1-2): EAGVAQSPRYKIIEKRQSVAFWCNPISGHATLYWYQQILGQGPKLLIQFQNNGVVDDSQLPKDRFSAERLKGVDSTLKIQPAKLEDSAVYLCASRIDRASGGYTFGSGTRLTVV.